The T cell receptor (beta chain) under discussion was sequenced for a study of T-cell reconstitution after alpha-beta-depleted transplantation in children. This clonotype was detected only a few times. Unique molecular identifiers were incorporated into the prepared TCRbeta library. TCRdb passed the PCR reads through MiXCR, listing each CDR3 protein once. The sample holds roughly 350,000 distinct CDR3 sequences, approximately 10% seen once. After removal of 5 bases from V and 9 bases from J, the junction contained 9 bases not matched to a gene. The CDR3 sequence is 14 residues long. Germline V gives CDR1 SGHTA, CDR2 FQGNSA.

Sequences were derived from PBMCs from the stem cell graft donor, sampled from the stem cell graft. The chain combines TRBV7-2 with TRBJ2-3, with 9 bases lining up with TRBD2. The source of this sequence is a human donor who donated a stem cell graft to a child with acute lymphoblastic leukemia. In nucleotides, the CDR3 is TGTGCCAGCAGCCAGACAGCGGGAGGTGGGACGCAGTATTTT. Protein sequence: CASSQTAGGGTQYF.